The TCR beta chain described here comes from a study of T cell responses to AZD1222 COVID-19 vaccine. Study-level points and caveats: Baseline testing showed seropositivity in only a handful of AZD1222 recipients. There were vaccine-associated CD4 TCRs across spike, dominant at 160-218 and 743-854. Spike-specific TCRs gained breadth and depth after people received two AZD1222 doses. Among the donors, most were white British and more were female, and clonal diversity was possibly underestimated.

Data came from immunoSEQ multiplex PCR; TCRdb stores just in-frame clones and leaves some out. Here the sample spans roughly 120,000 clones, roughly 84% being singletons. V was pared by 4 bases and J by 0 bases, with 11 bases between. The CDR3 contains 15 residues. Germline values: CDR1 SGHNT, CDR2 YYREEE (reference sequence). Concerning this clone itself: What it recognizes is unknown.

The source was peripheral blood, collected on day 0 of AZD1222 vaccination. The TCR was taken from an adult in good health. The chain has TRBV5-4 and TRBJ1-3; D may be TRBD1 (6 bases). CDR3: CASSGGRNSGNTIYF. The CDR3 nucleotides are TGTGCCAGCAGCGGGGGGCGGAACTCTGGAAACACCATATATTTT.